A selection of T cell receptor beta chains follows, all from one sample in a study of blood T cell repertoires in COVID-19. Repertoires were generated with immunoSEQ multiplex PCR, while TCRdb's copy carries only in-frame clones and drops some. The sample records fewer than 30,000 clones, about 92% being singletons. Source material: peripheral blood. Receptor source: a woman in her sixties or seventies with COVID-19, enrolled during active disease. CDR3s include the opening cysteine and the closing phenylalanine or tryptophan. A D gene is named only where the DNA matches it firmly.

TRBD1	TRBV19	TRBJ1-2	CASRLDRGDGYTF
.	TRBV7-3	TRBJ1-6	CASSLGGGTPLHF
.	TRBV2	TRBJ1-1	CASTRTVNTEAFF
.	TRBV3-1/TRBV3-2	TRBJ1-3	CASSQEGQVSGNTIYF
.	TRBV19	TRBJ2-5	CASSIELGRETQYF
.	TRBV4-3	TRBJ2-3	CASSQTAVGTDTQYF
TRBD2	TRBV5-1	TRBJ2-1	CASSFRLAGEDEQFF
.	TRBV29-1	TRBJ2-2	CSVVWGANGELFF
.	TRBV5-4	TRBJ1-1	CASTLGLAEDTEAFF
TRBD1	TRBV7-8	TRBJ1-3	CASSRQGPSGNTIYF
.	TRBV6-6	TRBJ2-7	CASSGNSYEQYF
TRBD2	TRBV28	TRBJ2-1	CAIVAGDPTGEQFF
.	TRBV9	TRBJ1-2	CASSVEEDTEYYGYTF
TRBD1	TRBV3-1/TRBV3-2	TRBJ1-2	CASSQEYDRGGYTF
.	TRBV7-6	TRBJ1-5	CASSFGGANQPQHF
.	TRBV9	TRBJ2-7	CASSQQDGPYEQYF
.	TRBV3-1/TRBV3-2	TRBJ1-2	CASTQSTGYWDYGYTF
.	TRBV9	TRBJ1-1	CASSVYLYRELTEAFF
.	TRBV30	TRBJ2-4	CAWRGTSFSYF
.	TRBV29-1	TRBJ2-1	CSVSIADYNEQFF
TRBD2	TRBV28	TRBJ2-1	CASSLSGSIDNEQFF
.	TRBV5-4	TRBJ1-1	CASSDTGNIGTEAFF
TRBD2	TRBV7-9	TRBJ2-1	CASSPGLAVSYNEQFF
.	TRBV28	TRBJ1-5	CASSPPYSNQPQHF
.	TRBV5-1	TRBJ1-1	CASSSTGRGSSEAFF
.	TRBV6-5	TRBJ1-3	CASTIGSHSGNTIYF
.	TRBV27	TRBJ2-5	CASSFSGETQYF
TRBD1	TRBV18	TRBJ1-2	CASSPDRQGYGYTF
.	TRBV10-3	TRBJ2-7	CAIMGQGNYEQYF
TRBD1	TRBV7-3	TRBJ2-1	CASSLEGALRINEQFF
TRBD1	TRBV24-1	TRBJ1-6	CATQGAYNSPLHF
TRBD1	TRBV7-2	TRBJ2-7	CASSLLTGLYEQYF
.	TRBV3-1/TRBV3-2	TRBJ2-5	CASSQGVQTQYF
.	TRBV7-3	TRBJ1-6	CASSLGPRSPLHF
.	TRBV19	TRBJ1-6	CASSITGGDSPLHF
.	TRBV7-2	TRBJ1-3	CASSLAHSGNTIYF
.	TRBV20-1	TRBJ1-1	CSASSSSTGSIEAFF
.	TRBV19	TRBJ1-2	CASSQQGLLYGYTF
.	TRBV29-1	TRBJ2-7	CSAAGLPSYEQYF
TRBD2	TRBV6-6	TRBJ2-1	CASSPGLAGEKYPYNEQFF
.	TRBV6-4	TRBJ1-2	CASSDYPGNGYTF
.	TRBV9	TRBJ1-3	CASSVLFSGNTIYF
TRBD1	TRBV28	TRBJ1-5	CASSFFQPLWGQGGNQPQHF
.	TRBV2	TRBJ2-2	CASSESNLRSGELFF
TRBD1	TRBV6-5	TRBJ1-1	CASRDRGRITEAFF
TRBD2	TRBV5-4	TRBJ2-1	CASSLPGLADIKQFF
.	TRBV4-2	TRBJ1-6	CASSQVGAGMSEAPLHF
TRBD2	TRBV6-2/TRBV6-3	TRBJ2-1	CASSPSGRGYNEQFF